Listed here is a single T cell receptor (beta chain). Its specificity is not known. Profiled with immunoSEQ multiplex PCR; TCRdb holds only in-frame clones, not every one. Of approximately 94,000 clones in the sample, about four fifths are singletons; the top ten hold under 30%. V trimming: 2 bases; J trimming: 2 bases; junction bases outside the gene matches: 3. The germline gives CDR1 MGHRA, CDR2 YSYEKL. This CDR3 is 15 amino acids long. The sample is drawn from a study of radiotherapy plus CTLA-4 blockade in lung cancer. General observations from the study: In blood, tumor-derived TCR clones expanded after radiotherapy plus ipilimumab.

Sequencing used peripheral blood, obtained from a patient treated with radiotherapy plus ipilimumab. J is TRBJ2-7 and V is TRBV4-1, with 10 bases identical to TRBD1. The receptor's source is a human donor with non-small cell lung cancer that progressed on radiotherapy plus ipilimumab. The CDR3 loop is CASSQLGQGPYEQYF. The CDR3 DNA is TGCGCCAGCAGCCAATTGGGACAGGGGCCCTACGAGCAGTACTTC.